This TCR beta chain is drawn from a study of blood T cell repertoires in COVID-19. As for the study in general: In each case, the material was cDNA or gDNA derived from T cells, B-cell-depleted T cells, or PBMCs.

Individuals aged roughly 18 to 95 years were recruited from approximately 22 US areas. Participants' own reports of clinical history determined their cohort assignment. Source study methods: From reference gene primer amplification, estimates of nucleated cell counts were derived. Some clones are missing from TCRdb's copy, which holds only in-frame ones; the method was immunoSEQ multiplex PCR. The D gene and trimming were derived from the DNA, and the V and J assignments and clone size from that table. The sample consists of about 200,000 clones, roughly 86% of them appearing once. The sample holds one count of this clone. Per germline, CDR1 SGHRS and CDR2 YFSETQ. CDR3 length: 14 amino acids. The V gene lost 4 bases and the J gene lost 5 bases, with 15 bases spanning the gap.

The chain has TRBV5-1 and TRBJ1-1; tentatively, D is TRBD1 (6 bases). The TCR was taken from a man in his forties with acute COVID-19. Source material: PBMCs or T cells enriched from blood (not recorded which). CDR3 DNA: TGCGCCAGCAGCCCCGAGGGGAGGGGGACTGAAGCTTTCTTT. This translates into CASSPEGRGTEAFF.